Listed below are T cell receptor beta chains from one sample, sequenced in a study of response to subunit inactivated influenza vaccine. MiXCR was run by TCRdb on the RT-PCR reads, yielding one entry per CDR3 protein. The profile shows more than 200,000 distinct CDR3 sequences, roughly an eighth of them singletons. This sample comprised non-naive T cells sorted from PBMCs, obtained approximately 15 days before vaccination. The source of these receptors is a man in his fifties or sixties who received an inactivated influenza vaccine. Both conserved end residues are trimmed from each CDR3.

CDR3 protein	CDR3 length	V gene	J gene
SAVDREGEKLF	11	TRBV20-1	TRBJ1-4
ASSPKARNNEKLF	13	TRBV7-2	TRBJ1-4
AIGAEQRADTQY	12	TRBV10-3	TRBJ2-3
ASSEDPSGRKAF	12	TRBV25-1	TRBJ1-1
ASSYSLVNEQF	11	TRBV6-5	TRBJ2-1
ASSIDRGRHNEQF	13	TRBV11-2	TRBJ2-1
ASSLASANEKLF	12	TRBV5-1	TRBJ1-4
ASSFHAPGQGTGELF	15	TRBV5-5	TRBJ2-2
ASSPRTGENYGYT	13	TRBV7-2	TRBJ1-2
ASSLYSQGGITDTQY	15	TRBV12-3/TRBV12-4	TRBJ2-3
ATSPTGYLYNEQF	13	TRBV24-1	TRBJ2-1
SARESAATGNTIY	13	TRBV20-1	TRBJ1-3
ASSESRGFNQPQH	13	TRBV25-1	TRBJ1-5
ASSRGAPPDTQY	12	TRBV27	TRBJ2-3
ASSQARPAPTNEKLF	15	TRBV4-1	TRBJ1-4
ASSLGASDYQETQY	14	TRBV7-9	TRBJ2-5
ASSPGQPQGTEAF	13	TRBV12-3/TRBV12-4	TRBJ1-1
ASSLRGKGEKLF	12	TRBV5-1	TRBJ1-4
ASSLGVGSYEQY	12	TRBV7-2	TRBJ2-7
SVAGQTYEQY	10	TRBV29-1	TRBJ2-7
ASSDNRGGNSPLH	13	TRBV6-1	TRBJ1-6
ASSQVNTGELF	11	TRBV14	TRBJ2-2
ASSHRVIRDRGDTQY	15	TRBV4-1	TRBJ2-3
SAWGQGVYT	9	TRBV20-1	TRBJ1-2
SATNRRVSTGELF	13	TRBV20-1	TRBJ2-2
AISEGQGAGVPGELF	15	TRBV10-3	TRBJ2-2
ASSPGTANTEAF	12	TRBV18	TRBJ1-1
ASSFGGRTTEAL	12	TRBV27	TRBJ1-1
ASSFHRVDEQF	11	TRBV5-1	TRBJ2-1
ASSHTHRGGNTEAF	14	TRBV4-3	TRBJ1-1
ASSGVGLAGYYLNNEQF	17	TRBV11-1	TRBJ2-1
ASSLQNIQY	9	TRBV3-1	TRBJ2-4
ASSPRGRSIDQPQH	14	TRBV28	TRBJ1-5
ASGPLLGDFGAQY	13	TRBV6-1	TRBJ2-5
ASSLGGGASEQF	12	TRBV7-6	TRBJ2-1
SARDFRTGQTGELF	14	TRBV20-1	TRBJ2-2
ASSFRTNDEAF	11	TRBV5-1	TRBJ1-1
ASSLDPNTGELF	12	TRBV5-1	TRBJ2-2
ASSLDLVGGETQY	13	TRBV11-2	TRBJ2-5
ASSQDRDQDIQY	12	TRBV4-3	TRBJ2-4
ASSPPYTDTQY	11	TRBV28	TRBJ2-3
ASSLGWGGQY	10	TRBV5-1	TRBJ2-7